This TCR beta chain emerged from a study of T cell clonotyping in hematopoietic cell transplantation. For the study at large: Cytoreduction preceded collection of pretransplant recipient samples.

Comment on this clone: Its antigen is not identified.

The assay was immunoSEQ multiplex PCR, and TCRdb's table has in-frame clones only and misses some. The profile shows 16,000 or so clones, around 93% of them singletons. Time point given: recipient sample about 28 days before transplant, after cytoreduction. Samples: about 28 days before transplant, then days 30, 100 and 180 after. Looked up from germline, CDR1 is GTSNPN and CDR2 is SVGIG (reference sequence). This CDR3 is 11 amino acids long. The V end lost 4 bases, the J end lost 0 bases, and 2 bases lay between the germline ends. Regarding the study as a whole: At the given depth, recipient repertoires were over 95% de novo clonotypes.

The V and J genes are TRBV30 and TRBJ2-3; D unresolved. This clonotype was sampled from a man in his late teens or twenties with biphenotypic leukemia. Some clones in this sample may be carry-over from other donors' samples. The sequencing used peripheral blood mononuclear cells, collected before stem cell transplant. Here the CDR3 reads CAWTSTDTQYF. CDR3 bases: TGTGCCTGGACTAGCACAGATACGCAGTATTTT.